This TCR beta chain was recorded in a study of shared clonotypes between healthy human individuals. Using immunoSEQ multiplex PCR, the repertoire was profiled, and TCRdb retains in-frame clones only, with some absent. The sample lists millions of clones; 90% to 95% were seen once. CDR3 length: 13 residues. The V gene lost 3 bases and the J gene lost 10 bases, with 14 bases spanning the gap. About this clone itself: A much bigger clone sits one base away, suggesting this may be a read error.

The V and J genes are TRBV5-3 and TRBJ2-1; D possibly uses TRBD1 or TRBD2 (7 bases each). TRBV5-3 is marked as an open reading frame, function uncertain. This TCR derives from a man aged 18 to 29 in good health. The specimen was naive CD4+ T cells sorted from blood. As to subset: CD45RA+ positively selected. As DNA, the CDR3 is TGTGCCAGAAGCTGGGAGGGGGCGAAGGAGCAGTTCTTC. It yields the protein CARSWEGAKEQFF.